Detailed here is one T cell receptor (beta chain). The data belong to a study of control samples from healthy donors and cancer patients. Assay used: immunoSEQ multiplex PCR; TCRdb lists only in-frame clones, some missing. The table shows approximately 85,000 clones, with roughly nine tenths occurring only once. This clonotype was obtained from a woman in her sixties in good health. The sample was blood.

Here the CDR3 DNA reads TGTGCCAGCAGCTTCAGTGGATCCACTGAAGCTTTCTTT. It encodes CASSFSGSTEAFF. The rearrangement links TRBV11-3 to TRBJ1-1; D is uncertain. The CDR3 is made up of 13 amino acids. V gave up 3 bases and J gave up 4 bases, with 9 bases separating them. Germline V gives CDR1 SGHNT, CDR2 YENEEA. The full variable domain, in which reference TRBV11-3 and TRBJ1-1 provide the parts outside the CDR3, is EAGVVQSPRYKIIEKKQPVAFWCNPISGHNTLYWYLQNLGQGPELLIRYENEEAVDDSQLPKDRFSAERLKGVDSTLKIQPAELGDSAVYLCASSFSGSTEAFFGQGTRLTVV.